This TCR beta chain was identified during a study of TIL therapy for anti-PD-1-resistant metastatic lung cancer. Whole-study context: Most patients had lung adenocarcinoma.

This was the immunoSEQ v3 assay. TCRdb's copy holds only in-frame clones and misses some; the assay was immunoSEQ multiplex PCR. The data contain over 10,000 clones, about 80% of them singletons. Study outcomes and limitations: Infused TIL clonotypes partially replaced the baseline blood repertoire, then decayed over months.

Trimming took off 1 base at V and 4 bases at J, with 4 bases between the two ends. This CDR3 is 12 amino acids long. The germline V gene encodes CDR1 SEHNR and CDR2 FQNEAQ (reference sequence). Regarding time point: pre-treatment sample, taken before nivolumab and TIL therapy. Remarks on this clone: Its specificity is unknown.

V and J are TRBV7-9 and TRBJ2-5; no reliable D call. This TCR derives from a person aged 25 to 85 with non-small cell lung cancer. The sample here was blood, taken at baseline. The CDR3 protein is CASSLEPETQYF. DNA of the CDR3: TGTGCCAGCAGCTTAGAACCAGAGACCCAGTACTTC.